The rows below give T cell receptor beta chains drawn from one sample of a study of vaccination and CD4 T cells after COVID-19. TCRdb fed the PCR reads into MiXCR, producing one record per CDR3 protein. The sample contains more than 9,000 distinct CDR3 sequences, about 50% of which appear only once. No antigens are known for them. Input material: CD4+ T cells from blood, cultured in vitro. The source of these receptors is a human donor who had recovered from COVID-19. CDR3s include the opening cysteine and the closing phenylalanine or tryptophan. D genes are given only for firm matches. Clone size appears in some rows only: once, few, many, or a class for an expanded clone.

v_call	j_call	clone_size	d_call	cdr3_aa	cdr3_nt
TRBV29-1	TRBJ2-5	NA	NA	CSVDWDQETQYF	TGCAGCGTTGACTGGGATCAAGAGACCCAGTACTTC
TRBV6-1	TRBJ2-1	NA	NA	CASKHRERAEQFF	TGTGCCAGCAAGCACAGGGAGCGGGCTGAGCAGTTCTTC
TRBV7-9	TRBJ2-7	NA	TRBD1	CASSSRTGMNEQYF	TGTGCCAGCAGCTCCCGGACAGGTATGAACGAGCAGTACTTC
TRBV7-8	TRBJ2-1	NA	NA	CASSPDRTPLYNEQFF	TGTGCCAGCAGTCCCGATCGGACTCCCCTTTACAATGAGCAGTTCTTC
TRBV23-1	TRBJ2-7	once	TRBD1	CASSQSRIPRQGVTYEQYF	TGCGCCAGCAGTCAATCGAGGATACCTCGACAGGGGGTGACCTACGAGCAGTACTTC
TRBV19	TRBJ1-1	few	NA	CASSLRTGPMNTEAFF	TGTGCCAGTAGTCTAAGAACAGGGCCCATGAACACTGAAGCTTTCTTT
TRBV7-8	TRBJ1-5	few	NA	CASSLSWDQPQHF	TGTGCCAGCAGCTTAAGCTGGGATCAGCCCCAGCATTTT
TRBV2	TRBJ1-1	NA	NA	CASSVGGENTEAFF	TGTGCCAGCAGTGTGGGGGGTGAGAACACTGAAGCTTTCTTT
TRBV2	TRBJ2-2	NA	NA	CASSPKLGGVGGELFF	TGTGCCAGCAGTCCAAAATTGGGGGGCGTAGGCGGGGAGCTGTTTTTT
TRBV7-2	TRBJ1-5	few	NA	CASSLGFGDRVRPQHF	TGTGCCAGCAGCTTAGGATTCGGGGATCGGGTAAGGCCCCAGCATTTT
TRBV20-1	TRBJ2-7	NA	TRBD1	CSATGTGTISYEQYF	TGCAGTGCAACGGGGACAGGGACCATCTCCTACGAGCAGTACTTC
TRBV19	TRBJ1-5	NA	NA	CASSIDRGYGQPQHF	TGTGCCAGTAGTATAGATCGGGGTTACGGACAGCCCCAGCATTTT
TRBV5-1	TRBJ1-2	NA	TRBD1	CASSWTGEYGYTF	TGCGCCAGCAGCTGGACAGGGGAGTATGGCTACACCTTC
TRBV4-3	TRBJ1-2	NA	NA	CASSQAVGITTYGYTF	TGCGCCAGCAGCCAAGCAGTCGGCATCACTACTTATGGCTACACCTTC
TRBV7-6	TRBJ2-7	NA	NA	CASSLVQGPYEQYF	TGTGCCAGCAGCTTAGTGCAGGGCCCCTACGAGCAGTACTTC
TRBV2	TRBJ2-2	NA	NA	CASSEITGATGELFF	TGTGCCAGCAGTGAAATTACTGGGGCCACCGGGGAGCTGTTTTTT
TRBV6-5	TRBJ1-2	NA	TRBD1	CASSSGTAYGGYTF	TGTGCCAGCAGTTCCGGGACAGCTTACGGGGGCTACACCTTC
TRBV12-3/TRBV12-4	TRBJ2-1	NA	TRBD2	CASSGPGGAGSYNEQFF	TGTGCCAGCAGTGGGCCTGGGGGAGCGGGGTCCTACAATGAGCAGTTCTTC
TRBV7-9	TRBJ1-1	few	TRBD1	CASSLTGGTEAFF	TGTGCCAGCAGCTTAACAGGGGGGACTGAAGCTTTCTTT
TRBV7-2	TRBJ1-1	NA	TRBD1	CASSWGQGGNTEAFF	TGTGCCAGCAGCTGGGGACAGGGTGGGAACACTGAAGCTTTCTTT
TRBV20-1	TRBJ1-2	few	NA	CSAKGGAKGYTF	TGCAGTGCGAAGGGGGGGGCGAAGGGCTACACCTTC
TRBV20-1	TRBJ2-7	few	NA	CSAPKLGVYEQYF	TGCAGTGCCCCAAAGTTGGGGGTCTACGAGCAGTACTTC
TRBV20-1	TRBJ1-4	NA	NA	CSAPTELNEKLFF	TGCAGTGCTCCGACAGAACTAAATGAAAAACTGTTTTTT
TRBV12-3/TRBV12-4	TRBJ1-2	NA	NA	CASRVETHYGYTF	TGTGCCAGCAGGGTAGAAACTCACTATGGCTACACCTTC
TRBV15	TRBJ2-7	NA	NA	CATSREGETYEQYF	TGTGCCACCAGCAGAGAAGGCGAGACCTACGAGCAGTACTTC
TRBV18	TRBJ1-2	NA	TRBD1	CASSSSTGTANYGYTF	TGTGCCAGCTCGAGTTCAACCGGGACAGCTAACTATGGCTACACCTTC
TRBV19	TRBJ1-5	NA	NA	CASSIDFGARAQHF	TGTGCCAGTAGTATAGATTTCGGGGCGAGAGCCCAGCATTTT